The 2 T cell receptor beta chains given below trace back to one sample, sequenced in a study of shared clonotypes between healthy human individuals. Here immunoSEQ multiplex PCR was the method, and the copy in TCRdb shows in-frame clones only, minus some. The table includes under 2.5 million clones, 80% to 95% detected once. The material sequenced was naive CD4+ T cells from PBMCs. Subset defined: CD45RA+ positively selected. These receptors were obtained from a man younger than 35 in good health. Some clones in this sample may be carry-over from other donors' samples.

This sequence joins TRBV6-6 and TRBJ1-1; 7 bases match TRBD1. Germline CDR1 and CDR2: MNHNY and SVGAGI (reference sequence). V was clipped by 6 bases and J by 2 bases; unmatched bases: 6. CDR3 length equals 14 residues. The CDR3 DNA sequence: TGTGCCAGCAGACTACAGGGGTTAAACACTGAAGCTTTCTTT. This codes for CASRLQGLNTEAFF.

This chain connects TRBV11-3 to TRBJ1-1; 8 bases are a match to TRBD1. CDR1 is SGHNT, CDR2 YENEEA, per germline. The CDR3 is 14 residues long. V dropped 5 bases and J dropped 4; count of bases not matched to a gene: 6. The CDR3 loop is CASSPGGKVTEAFF. As DNA, the CDR3 is TGTGCCAGCAGCCCAGGGGGCAAAGTCACTGAAGCTTTCTTT.